The rows below give T cell receptor beta chains drawn from one sample of a study of radiation and T cells in renal cell carcinoma. The method was immunoSEQ multiplex PCR; TCRdb's version includes in-frame clones alone and lacks a portion of them. The sample consists of approximately 94,000 clones, 65% to 85% of them appearing once. Sequencing was performed on blood, taken from a patient whose treatment included radiotherapy and nephrectomy. The origin of the receptors is a man in his sixties with renal cell carcinoma. The CDR3 runs from the conserved cysteine through the conserved F or W. D genes are given only for firm matches. Clone size, where shown, is once, few, many, or a class for clones that have expanded.

>TRBJ1-2|TRBD1|.|TRBV6-6
TGTGCCAGCAGTTACCTCCAGACAGGGGTGGAAGGCTACACCTTC
CASSYLQTGVEGYTF
>TRBJ2-1|.|.|TRBV7-7
TGTGCCAGCAGCAGGGACAGCGGGACTAATGAGCAGTTCTTC
CASSRDSGTNEQFF
>TRBJ1-4|.|.|TRBV6-5
TGTGCCAGCAGTTATGGAGCCCTAAATAATGAAAAACTGTTTTTT
CASSYGALNNEKLFF
>TRBJ1-3|.|.|TRBV4-1
TGCGCCAGCAGCCAAGGTAAAGAGCCTCTCTCTGGAAACACCATATATTTT
CASSQGKEPLSGNTIYF
>TRBJ2-1|.|.|TRBV7-2
TGTGCCAGCAGCTTAGACTCGGGGGCGGGAGCGAGTGAGCAGTTCTTC
CASSLDSGAGASEQFF
>TRBJ2-2|.|.|TRBV6-5
TGTGCCAGTCGGCGGGGGCCAAGGAGCACCGGGGAGCTGTTTTTT
CASRRGPRSTGELFF
>TRBJ2-5|TRBD2|.|TRBV19
TGTGCCAGTAGTATGCTAGCGGGGTCCGAGGCCCAGTACTTC
CASSMLAGSEAQYF
>TRBJ2-7|TRBD2|once|TRBV28
TGTGCCAGCCGCGAACGACTAGCGGGGACCTACGAGCAGTACTTC
CASRERLAGTYEQYF
>TRBJ1-1|TRBD1|.|TRBV7-9
TGTGCCAGCAGGCCTCCGAGGGGGCTGGGCACTGAAGCTTTCTTT
CASRPPRGLGTEAFF
>TRBJ1-5|.|once|TRBV6-5
TGTGCCAGCGGACCCGACCATAGCAATCAGCCCCAGCATTTT
CASGPDHSNQPQHF
>TRBJ1-3|.|once|TRBV7-9
TGTGCCAGCAGCCCTCGGACAGTCTCTGGAAACACCATATATTTT
CASSPRTVSGNTIYF
>TRBJ2-3|.|.|TRBV6-1
TGTGCCAGCAGTGATATAGGCAGGGACACAGATACGCAGTATTTT
CASSDIGRDTDTQYF
>TRBJ1-5|.|.|TRBV19
TGTGCCAGTAGTATGGCCACAGGTTGGGATCAGCCCCAGCATTTT
CASSMATGWDQPQHF
>TRBJ2-7|.|.|TRBV20-1
TGCAGTTCTGGACCCTCCTACGAGCAGTACTTC
CSSGPSYEQYF
>TRBJ1-1|.|.|TRBV13
TGTGCCAGCACGATTCGCGGGGCCCACACTGAAGCTTTCTTT
CASTIRGAHTEAFF
>TRBJ2-5|.|.|TRBV20-1
TGCAGTGCTAGAGGACAAGAGACCCAGTACTTC
CSARGQETQYF
>TRBJ2-2|.|.|TRBV9
TGTGCCAGCAGCGTAGGGGGAGATAACACCGGGGAGCTGTTTTTT
CASSVGGDNTGELFF
>TRBJ2-1|.|.|TRBV5-1
TGCGCCAGCAGCTTGACGGGGTTCGTTGACAATGAGCAGTTCTTC
CASSLTGFVDNEQFF
>TRBJ2-1|.|.|TRBV7-9
TGTGCCAGCAGCTTAAGCGGTGGAGCCTCCTACAATGAGCAGTTCTTC
CASSLSGGASYNEQFF
>TRBJ2-1|TRBD1|.|TRBV19
TGTGCCAGTAGTATTTCAGCCTTCGGACAGGGGGCCGGTGATGAGCAGTTCTTC
CASSISAFGQGAGDEQFF
>TRBJ2-1|TRBD2|.|TRBV11-2
TGTGCCAGCAGCTCCCGGCTAGCGGTAAATGAGCAGTTCTTC
CASSSRLAVNEQFF
>TRBJ1-1|.|few|TRBV10-3
TGTGCCATCAGTTTTGGAAACACTGAAGCTTTCTTT
CAISFGNTEAFF
>TRBJ2-2|.|.|TRBV7-9
TGTGCCAGCAGCTTGAGGGAGGTGGAGCTGTTTTTT
CASSLREVELFF
>TRBJ1-2|.|many|TRBV6-5
TGTGCCAGCAGGAGGGGCGAGGGGAACTATGGCTACACCTTC
CASRRGEGNYGYTF
>TRBJ1-1|TRBD1|.|TRBV19
TGTGCCAGCATGGACAGGGGAACTGAAGCTTTCTTT
CASMDRGTEAFF
>TRBJ2-1|TRBD2|.|TRBV9
TGTGCCAGCAGCGTAGGTGGCGGGGGAACCTACAATGAGCAGTTCTTC
CASSVGGGGTYNEQFF
>TRBJ2-4|.|once|TRBV6-6
TGTGCCACCATGAAGACCCTTAAAAACATTCAGTACTTC
CATMKTLKNIQYF
>TRBJ1-1|.|.|TRBV5-1
TGCGCCAGCAGCTTGGCGGCAGGGCTTTCGGATGGGGAAGCTTTCTTT
CASSLAAGLSDGEAFF
>TRBJ2-7|.|.|TRBV7-2
TGTGCCAGCAGCTTAGTCGCCACAGTACCCTCAATAGCCTACGAGCAGTACTTC
CASSLVATVPSIAYEQYF
>TRBJ2-7|.|.|TRBV4-1
TGCGCCAGCAGCCAAAGTCCCGCACTTGAAAGGACATACGAGCAGTACTTC
CASSQSPALERTYEQYF
>TRBJ1-5|.|.|TRBV5-8
TGTGCCAGCAGCTTGGTCTTACAGGGCGAGCAGCCCCAGCATTTT
CASSLVLQGEQPQHF
>TRBJ2-2|.|.|TRBV5-4
TGTGCCAGCAGCCCTCCAGCCGGGGAGCTGTTTTTT
CASSPPAGELFF
>TRBJ1-5|.|few|TRBV5-6
TGTGCCAGCAGCTCCCGAGACAGGTACAATCAGCCCCAGCATTTT
CASSSRDRYNQPQHF
>TRBJ2-7|TRBD2|few|TRBV15
TGTGCCACCAGCAGGACTAGCGGGAGGGGATCCTACGAGCAGTACTTC
CATSRTSGRGSYEQYF
>TRBJ2-1|.|.|TRBV19
TGTGCCAGTAAACTGGGCGGGGATGAGCAGTTCTTC
CASKLGGDEQFF
>TRBJ1-4|.|.|TRBV7-2
TGTGCCAGCAGCCCTAGGCGGGACGGATTAAATGAAAAACTGTTTTTT
CASSPRRDGLNEKLFF
>TRBJ2-2|TRBD2|.|TRBV5-5
TGTGCCAGCAGCCCCCCAAGTCAAGCGGGAGTCACCGGGGAGCTGTTTTTT
CASSPPSQAGVTGELFF
>TRBJ1-2|TRBD1|.|TRBV5-1
TGCGCCAGCAGCTTGGAGGGACAGGTATCCTATGGCTACACCTTC
CASSLEGQVSYGYTF
>TRBJ1-4|.|.|TRBV28
TGTGCCAGCAGTTCACCAGTGACCTGGGTGGAAAAACTGTTTTTT
CASSSPVTWVEKLFF
>TRBJ2-1|.|.|TRBV14
TGTGCCAGCAGCCAGTTGGACCCCCCTATAGGTACCTACAATGAGCAGTTCTTC
CASSQLDPPIGTYNEQFF
>TRBJ1-1|.|.|TRBV7-2
TGTGCCAGCAGCTACCAAGTGGGGATGAACACTGAAGCTTTCTTT
CASSYQVGMNTEAFF
>TRBJ2-5|.|.|TRBV2
TGTGCCAGCAGTGAGGGCGACAGGTTACAAGAGACCCAGTACTTC
CASSEGDRLQETQYF
>TRBJ2-5|.|.|TRBV12-5
TGTGCTAGTGCCGCCCCGGGACCCCAAGAGACCCAGTACTTC
CASAAPGPQETQYF
>TRBJ2-7|.|.|TRBV6-1
TGTGCCAGCACTAGAGCGGGCGACGGCTCCTACGAGCAGTACTTC
CASTRAGDGSYEQYF
>TRBJ2-7|.|.|TRBV5-1
TGCGCCAGCAGCTTGACAGGGGGGGCCTCCTACGAGCAGTACTTC
CASSLTGGASYEQYF
>TRBJ2-5|.|.|TRBV5-8
TGTGCCAGCAGCTTGGAAGTATTCCGTACAGAGACCCAGTACTTC
CASSLEVFRTETQYF
>TRBJ2-3|TRBD2|.|TRBV6-6
TGTGCCAGCAGTCATATAGCGGGGCTTAGCACAGATACGCAGTATTTT
CASSHIAGLSTDTQYF
>TRBJ2-5|.|.|TRBV6-5
TGTGCCAGCAGTTACAAGGGTTTGGAGACCCAGTACTTC
CASSYKGLETQYF
>TRBJ2-7|.|.|TRBV7-2
TGTGCCAGCAGCTCCCGCCGTGACCCCTACGAGCAGTACTTC
CASSSRRDPYEQYF
>TRBJ2-1|TRBD2|.|TRBV28
TGTGCCAGCAGACCCCAGGGGACTAGCGGGAGGTACAATGAGCAGTTCTTC
CASRPQGTSGRYNEQFF
>TRBJ2-1|.|.|TRBV27
TGTGCCAGCAGTTTTAGAACGCAGGGGTGGAATGAGCAGTTCTTC
CASSFRTQGWNEQFF
>TRBJ2-2|TRBD2|.|TRBV27
TGTGCCAGCAGGCGGGGGGCCAACACCGGGGAGCTGTTTTTT
CASRRGANTGELFF
>TRBJ1-4|.|.|TRBV7-2
TGTGCCAGCAGCTTAGCCTCCCTAGGTGCAACTAATGAAAAACTGTTTTTT
CASSLASLGATNEKLFF
>TRBJ2-1|TRBD2|.|TRBV30
TGTGCCTCAAATTTCGGGGGGGTTGAGCAGTTCTTC
CASNFGGVEQFF
>TRBJ2-7|.|.|TRBV19
TGTGCCAGTAGTATCCGGGACGACTCCTACGAGCAGTACTTC
CASSIRDDSYEQYF
>TRBJ2-7|.|.|TRBV21-1
TGTGCCAGCAGCAACCCGGGGCAGTACTTC
CASSNPGQYF